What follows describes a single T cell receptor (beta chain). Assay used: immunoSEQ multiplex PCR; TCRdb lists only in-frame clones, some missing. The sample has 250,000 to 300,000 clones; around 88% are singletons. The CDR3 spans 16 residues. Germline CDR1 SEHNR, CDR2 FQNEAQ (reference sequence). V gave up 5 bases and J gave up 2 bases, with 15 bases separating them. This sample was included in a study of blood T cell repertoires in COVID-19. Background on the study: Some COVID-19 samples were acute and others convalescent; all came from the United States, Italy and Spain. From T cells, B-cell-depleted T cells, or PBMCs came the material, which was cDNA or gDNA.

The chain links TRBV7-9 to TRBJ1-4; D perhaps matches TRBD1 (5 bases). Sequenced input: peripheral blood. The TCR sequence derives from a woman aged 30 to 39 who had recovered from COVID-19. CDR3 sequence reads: CASSRGLQETNEKLFF. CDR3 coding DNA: TGTGCCAGCAGCCGAGGTTTACAGGAGACTAATGAAAAACTGTTTTTT.